These 30 T cell receptor beta chains were sequenced from one sample in a study of T-cell memory formation after mild COVID-19. TCRdb analysed the 5' RACE reads with MiXCR anew, one entry per CDR3 protein. There are over 300,000 distinct CDR3 sequences in the sample; 20% occur only once, and roughly a fifth lies in the top ten. Sequenced material: PBMCs or a T cell subset sorted from them (not recorded which). The receptors were sampled from a man aged 18-30 years who had mild COVID-19 (a few samples of this study predate the infection). Cell type and time point are not known.

In its sample, this clonotype was seen a few times. V and J are TRBV9 and TRBJ2-2, with D perhaps assigned TRBD1 or TRBD2 (6 bases each). This CDR3 is 17 amino acids long. Germline-derived CDR1 and CDR2 are SGDLS and YYNGEE. The V end lost 4 bases, the J end lost 0 bases, and 16 bases lay between the germline ends. CDR3 region: CASSSRGVAANTGELFF. The CDR3 region has the DNA TGTGCCAGCAGCTCGAGGGGGGTAGCAGCGAACACCGGGGAGCTGTTTTTT.

The CDR3 coding sequence is TGCAGCGTTGAGGAGTCCGACGAAAACATTCAGTACTTC. Translation gives CSVEESDENIQYF. The rearrangement joins TRBV29-1 to TRBJ2-4; D is ambiguous. The germline CDR1 and CDR2 sequences are SQVTM and ANQGSEA. V shed 3 bases and J shed 5 bases, with 11 bases lying between them. The CDR3 runs 13 residues.

The J gene is TRBJ2-7, the V gene TRBV10-3, with 7 bases aligning to TRBD1. In germline, CDR1 is ENHRY, CDR2 SYGVKD. V gave up 9 bases and J gave up 4 bases; unmatched junction bases: 6. The CDR3 length is 12 residues. CDR3 protein: CAIRDSRYEQYF. The CDR3 DNA follows: TGTGCCATTAGGGACAGTCGATACGAGCAGTACTTC.

This sequence joins TRBV7-9 and TRBJ2-2; D unresolved. V was cut by 2 bases and J by 6 bases, with 7 bases left in between. The CDR3 runs to 13 residues. Looked up from germline, CDR1 is SEHNR and CDR2 is FQNEAQ (reference sequence). The CDR3 loop reads CASSLRCPGELFF. DNA for the CDR3: TGTGCCAGCAGCTTACGGTGTCCCGGGGAGCTGTTTTTT.

The CDR3 DNA reads as TGTGCCAGCAGATCCGGGACTAGCGGGGGGCATCGACCTTACTACGAGCAGTACTTC. Amino acid sequence: CASRSGTSGGHRPYYEQYF. The chain couples TRBV6-2 or TRBV6-3 to TRBJ2-7; 15 nucleotides match TRBD2. The V segment lost 6 bases and the J segment 3 bases; nucleotides outside the gene matches: 15. This CDR3 is built from 19 residues. In germline, CDR1 is MNHEY, CDR2 SVGEGT.

This clonotype came up a few times. The chain couples TRBV4-1 to TRBJ2-2; D may be TRBD2 (5 bases). Germline CDR1 MGHRA, CDR2 YSYEKL. The CDR3 runs 15 residues. V was shortened by 8 bases and J by 0 bases, with 13 bases between the two germline ends. CDR3 amino acids: CASALGRANTGELFF. The CDR3 nucleotides are TGCGCCAGCGCCCTCGGGCGGGCGAACACCGGGGAGCTGTTTTTT.

The chain is built from TRBV7-2 and TRBJ2-3; 7 nucleotides line up with TRBD2. Germline V lookup: CDR1 SGHTA, CDR2 FQGNSA. Trimming took 1 base from V and 2 from J; bases not matched to a gene: 6. CDR3 length: 16 residues. The CDR3 DNA reads TGTGCCAGCAGCTTAGTGCGGGGGTTTTCCACAGATACGCAGTATTTT. Protein sequence: CASSLVRGFSTDTQYF. The complete variable domain, with remaining parts taken from reference TRBV7-2 and TRBJ2-3, reads GAGVSQSPSNKVTEKGKDVELRCDPISGHTALYWYRQSLGQGLEFLIYFQGNSAPDKSGLPSDRFSAERTGGSVSTLTIQRTQQEDSAVYLCASSLVRGFSTDTQYFGPGTRLTVL.

V usage is TRBV10-2 and J usage is TRBJ2-3; D perhaps matches TRBD1 (5 bases). Trimming left V 10 bases short and J 1 base short, with 9 bases between. This CDR3 has 12 amino acids. The germline gives CDR1 WSHSY, CDR2 SAAADI. The CDR3 DNA is TGCGCCACCATGACAGGCACAGATACGCAGTATTTT. Its protein is CATMTGTDTQYF.

The sample holds a few counts of this clonotype. The genes are TRBV7-2 and TRBJ1-1, with TRBD1 matching 9 bases. V lost 5 bases and J lost 5; bases outside the gene matches: 9. The CDR3 runs 15 residues. Germline CDR1 reads SGHTA; CDR2 reads FQGNSA. CDR3 nucleotide sequence: TGTGCCAGCAGCCATTCGGACAGGGGATGGACTGAAGCTTTCTTT. Amino acids: CASSHSDRGWTEAFF.

This clonotype was detected a few times. The gene calls are TRBV2 and TRBJ2-3; no definite D call. The germline V gene encodes CDR1 SNHLY and CDR2 FYNNEI. Trimming removed 5 bases at V and 7 bases at J, with 10 bases between. The CDR3 is 12 residues long. CDR3 residues: CASSYELNTQYF. Written as DNA, the CDR3 is TGTGCCAGCAGTTATGAGCTGAATACGCAGTATTTT.

V is TRBV6-5 and J is TRBJ1-1; a possible D gene is TRBD1 (5 bases). Germline CDR1 and CDR2: MNHEY and SVGAGI. The CDR3 covers 14 residues. V was shortened by 7 bases and J by 5 bases, with 17 bases between the two germline ends. In DNA form, the CDR3 reads TGTGCCAGCACCCGGACGGGGGATAGGACTGAAGCTTTCTTT. Its protein is CASTRTGDRTEAFF.

This clonotype was seen just once. The V gene is TRBV12-3 or TRBV12-4, the J gene TRBJ1-5; D is undetermined. V gave up 3 bases and J gave up 2 bases, with 14 bases separating them. CDR3 length: 16 amino acids. CDR3 bases: TGTGCCAGCAGTTTGGGGAGGAGTTATGGCAATCAGCCCCAGCATTTT. Its translation is CASSLGRSYGNQPQHF.

The chain uses TRBV12-3 or TRBV12-4 and TRBJ1-2; D may be TRBD1 (6 bases). Between the trimmed V and J ends, which lost 4 bases and 6 bases, there was a span of 12 bases. The CDR3 consists of 13 residues. CDR3 in amino acids: CASSSTGIDGYTF. CDR3 nucleotides: TGTGCCAGCAGTTCCACAGGGATTGATGGCTACACCTTC.

The table lists this clonotype with many counts. The V and J genes are TRBV6-1 and TRBJ1-5; weak D call: TRBD1 (5 bases). The CDR3 is 15 residues long. Deletions cut 6 bases from V and 7 bases from J, with 19 bases between. Per germline, CDR1 MNHNS and CDR2 SASEGT. The CDR3 reads CASRTDRRFAQPQHF. The DNA for the CDR3 is TGTGCCAGCAGGACTGACAGACGATTTGCCCAGCCCCAGCATTTT.

This chain links TRBV4-1 with TRBJ1-6; 9 positions match TRBD1. J lost 9 bases, V lost 2 bases, and 8 bases had no gene match. Germline assignment: CDR1 MGHRA and CDR2 YSYEKL. The CDR3 consists of 16 residues. CDR3 DNA sequence: TGCGCCAGCAGCCAATTTGCCCGGGACAGGGTTTCACCCCTCCACTTT. The encoded protein is CASSQFARDRVSPLHF.

V usage is TRBV6-5 and J usage is TRBJ2-5; TRBD2 agrees at 7 bases. Germline CDR1 and CDR2: MNHEY and SVGAGI. The CDR3 extends over 15 amino acids. The junction had 10 bases not matched to a gene; V was cut back by 4 bases and J by 5 bases. The CDR3 DNA reads as TGTGCCAGCAGTTCGATCGGGGGGACCCCGGAGACCCAGTACTTC. This gives the protein CASSSIGGTPETQYF.

In its sample, this clonotype was seen a few times. The rearrangement uses TRBV5-1 and TRBJ1-5; no clear D gene. The CDR3 length is 13 residues. The germline CDR1 and CDR2 sequences are SGHRS and YFSETQ. Trimming left V 7 bases short and J 1 base short, with 9 bases between. The CDR3 sequence: CASPDTSNQPQHF. CDR3 DNA sequence: TGCGCCAGCCCCGACACAAGCAATCAGCCCCAGCATTTT.

The rearrangement uses TRBV5-1 and TRBJ2-1; 8 bases line up with TRBD1. This CDR3 region has 15 residues. J lost 4 bases, V lost 3 bases, and 6 bases had no gene match. Germline V CDR1 and CDR2: SGHRS, YFSETQ. CDR3 nucleotides: TGCGCCAGCAGCTCTCCAGGGGGCTATTACAATGAGCAGTTCTTC. This sequence encodes CASSSPGGYYNEQFF. Looking up the rest from reference TRBV5-1 and TRBJ2-1 gives the full variable domain: KAGVTQTPRYLIKTRGQQVTLSCSPISGHRSVSWYQQTPGQGLQFLFEYFSETQRNKGNFPGRFSGRQFSNSRSEMNVSTLELGDSALYLCASSSPGGYYNEQFFGPGTRLTVL.

The chain joins TRBV10-3 to TRBJ1-1, with 7 bases fitting TRBD1. V shed 3 bases and J 4 bases; nucleotides not matched to a gene: 8. The CDR3 is made up of 15 amino acids. Germline V gives CDR1 ENHRY, CDR2 SYGVKD. CDR3 loop: CAISDPGGLGTEAFF. CDR3 nucleotide sequence: TGTGCCATCAGTGACCCAGGGGGGTTGGGCACTGAAGCTTTCTTT.

This clonotype has a handful of counts. The chain combines TRBV3-1 with TRBJ2-5; perhaps TRBD1 as D (6 bases). The germline gives CDR1 LGHDT, CDR2 YNNKEL (reference sequence). V lost 5 bases and J 3 bases, leaving 19 bases between the germline ends. This CDR3 is built from 16 residues. This CDR3 reads CASSSWTADSEETQYF. In DNA, the CDR3 is TGTGCCAGCAGCTCGTGGACAGCCGATTCAGAAGAGACCCAGTACTTC.

The chain recombines TRBV28 with TRBJ1-1; D is unresolved. Trimming took 3 bases from V and 1 from J, leaving 15 bases between them. Per germline, CDR1 MDHEN and CDR2 SYDVKM. The CDR3 is 16 residues long. The CDR3 bases are TGTGCCAGCAGTTTCTTTCTGTCGGAGGGGAACACTGAAGCTTTCTTT. It specifies CASSFFLSEGNTEAFF.

This clonotype has a handful of counts. The chain is built from TRBV2 and TRBJ1-5; D is unresolved. This CDR3 has 13 amino acids. The germline V and J ends were trimmed by 11 bases and 2 bases, with 13 bases remaining between them. Looked up from germline, CDR1 is SNHLY and CDR2 is FYNNEI. This CDR3 is CAGGREGNQPQHF. Here the CDR3 DNA reads TGTGCCGGAGGACGGGAGGGCAATCAGCCCCAGCATTTT.

The table lists this clonotype with a few counts. The J gene is TRBJ1-6, the V gene TRBV2; D is perhaps TRBD1 (5 bases). The CDR3 consists of 13 residues. V lost 6 bases and J 6 bases, leaving 9 bases between the germline ends. Germline CDR1 SNHLY, CDR2 FYNNEI. The CDR3 DNA reads as TGTGCCAGCAGCCCGGGGCCTAATTCACCCCTCCACTTT. The encoded protein is CASSPGPNSPLHF.

This clonotype was seen a handful of times. This chain uses TRBV29-1 with TRBJ2-7, with TRBD1 identical over 8 bases. J was trimmed by 3 bases and V by 5 bases; bases with no gene match: 9. The CDR3 spans 14 residues. Germline CDR1 and CDR2: SQVTM and ANQGSEA. This chain's CDR3 is CSVLDRVLDYEQYF. In nucleotides, the CDR3 is TGCAGCGTTTTGGACAGGGTTCTGGACTACGAGCAGTACTTC.

This rearrangement joins TRBV2 to TRBJ2-7, with D maybe TRBD2 (5 bases). Germline values: CDR1 SNHLY, CDR2 FYNNEI. Trimming cost V 4 bases and J 2 bases, with 9 bases left between them. This CDR3 has 13 amino acids. CDR3 sequence reads: CASSGETTYEQYV. In nucleotides, the CDR3 is TGTGCCAGCAGTGGAGAGACTACCTACGAGCAGTACGTC.

The chain is built from TRBV7-2 and TRBJ1-2, with 7 nucleotides matching TRBD1. There are 16 residues in the CDR3. Per germline, CDR1 SGHTA and CDR2 FQGNSA. V dropped 1 base and J dropped 6; count of bases not matched to a gene: 11. This CDR3 reads CASSLDSGTAFDGYTF. CDR3 in DNA: TGTGCCAGCAGCTTAGATAGCGGGACAGCCTTCGATGGCTACACCTTC.

There are a few counts of this clonotype. V and J are TRBV21-1 and TRBJ2-7; the table gives TRBD1 as D, unverified against the DNA. TRBV21-1 is annotated as a pseudogene. This CDR3 comprises 14 residues. As DNA, the CDR3 is TGTGCCAGCAGCTACAGGGACAGGGGGCAGGAGCAGTACTTC. As protein: CASSYRDRGQEQYF.

In this sample, this clonotype turned up a few times. The V call is TRBV6-2 or TRBV6-3, the J call TRBJ2-1; the D gene could be TRBD1 or TRBD2 (5 bases each). Germline V lookup: CDR1 MNHEY, CDR2 SVGEGT. V lost 2 bases, J lost 2 bases, and 7 bases lay in between. This CDR3 region has 14 residues. This chain's CDR3 is CASSYGGPYNEQFF. The CDR3 nucleotides read TGTGCCAGCAGTTACGGGGGACCCTACAATGAGCAGTTCTTC.

The CDR3 loop reads CASSQGVDLSRGQPQHF. CDR3 nucleotide sequence: TGTGCCAGCAGCCAAGGAGTGGACCTTTCAAGGGGTCAGCCCCAGCATTTT. V gene TRBV4-2 combines with J gene TRBJ1-5, with a tentative D call TRBD1 (5 bases). CDR1 LGHNA and CDR2 YNFKEQ come from the germline V gene. The CDR3 has 17 amino acids. Trimming took 1 base from V and 6 from J, leaving 19 bases between them.

The chain uses TRBV12-3 or TRBV12-4 and TRBJ2-7; the D gene is possibly TRBD1 (6 bases). The V gene lost 6 bases and the J gene lost 6 bases, with 15 bases spanning the gap. The CDR3 sequence is 13 residues long. The CDR3, as DNA: TGTGCCAGCAGATCTGACAGGTTTGGCGAGCAGTACTTC. Translation gives CASRSDRFGEQYF.